These T cell receptor beta chains were read from a single sample in a study of blood T cells in healthy people across ages. Each CDR3 protein gets one entry after TCRdb re-called the 5' RACE reads with MiXCR. The table has around 780,000 distinct CDR3 sequences, under 30% seen once; the top ten hold over 2.5%. The same data also contributed to another study, on T cells of mothers and their children.

The material sequenced was blood. The receptors stem from a boy aged 5-17 years in good health. CDR3s include the opening cysteine and the closing phenylalanine or tryptophan. D genes are given only for firm matches. Not every row has a clone size; where given, it reads once, few, many or a size class.

length,V,size,J,D,DNA,CDR3
14,TRBV5-1,many,TRBJ2-5,TRBD2,TGTGCCAGCAGCCCTAGCGGGGGGCAAGAGACCCAGTACTTC,CASSPSGGQETQYF
14,TRBV6-5,NA,TRBJ1-5,NA,TGTGCCAGCAAACCGGGACCGTTCAATCAGCCCCAGCATTTT,CASKPGPFNQPQHF
15,TRBV12-3/TRBV12-4,NA,TRBJ2-7,NA,TGTGCCAGCACCCTCCTCCCGGGACGGGTCTACGAGCAGTACTTC,CASTLLPGRVYEQYF
14,TRBV27,NA,TRBJ2-7,NA,TGTGCCAGCAGTTTATGGGCCGCAAACAGCGAGCAGTACTTC,CASSLWAANSEQYF
16,TRBV15,few,TRBJ2-2,TRBD2,TGTGCCACCAGCAGAGGGTCTAGCGGGAACACCGGGGAGCTGTTTTTT,CATSRGSSGNTGELFF
16,TRBV20-1,few,TRBJ2-7,TRBD2,TGCAGTGCTAGAGTCCCAACTAGCGGGGGTTCCTACGAGCAGTACTTC,CSARVPTSGGSYEQYF
16,TRBV21-1,NA,TRBJ1-2,NA,TGTGCCAGCAGTGGGTTGAGGTCGGGGGTCAGGCTTGGCTACACCTTC,CASSGLRSGVRLGYTF
12,TRBV29-1,NA,TRBJ2-5,NA,TGCAGCGCCTACGGGGGGCCGGAGACCCAGTACTTC,CSAYGGPETQYF
15,TRBV18,NA,TRBJ1-4,NA,TGTGCCAGCTCACCAGGAGGCCAGCGAAATGAAAAACTGTTTTTT,CASSPGGQRNEKLFF
14,TRBV7-2,few,TRBJ1-1,NA,TGTGCCAGCAGCTGGGGGACGGGAGCTCGTGAAGCTTTCTTT,CASSWGTGAREAFF
16,TRBV5-4,NA,TRBJ2-5,NA,TGTGCCAGCAGCTTGTTTAAGGGGGGAACCCAAGAGACCCAGTACTTC,CASSLFKGGTQETQYF
15,TRBV7-9,few,TRBJ2-2,NA,TGTGCCAGCAGCTTAGGGATGCAGGGGACCGGGGAGCTGTTTTTT,CASSLGMQGTGELFF
19,TRBV11-2,few,TRBJ2-1,TRBD2,TGTGCCAGCAGCCTGATTGGACTAGCGGGGGGCCTCCTTTACAATGAGCAGTTCTTC,CASSLIGLAGGLLYNEQFF
14,TRBV20-1,NA,TRBJ1-5,NA,TGCAGTGCTCGGCCTAAGACAGGTAATCAGCCCCAGCATTTT,CSARPKTGNQPQHF
15,TRBV5-1,many,TRBJ2-4,TRBD1,TGCGCCAGCAGCGTGGGACAGGGGTTGGTAAACATTCAGTACTTC,CASSVGQGLVNIQYF
15,TRBV30,NA,TRBJ2-1,NA,TGTGCCTGGAGTGCCGGGGGAAGGCAATACAATGAGCAGTTCTTC,CAWSAGGRQYNEQFF